These T cell receptor beta chains were read from a single sample in a study of T cell responses to AZD1222 COVID-19 vaccine. Using immunoSEQ multiplex PCR, the repertoire was profiled, and TCRdb retains in-frame clones only, with some absent. The table records approximately 89,000 clones, nearly 90% of them present only once. This sample comprised peripheral blood, obtained on day 0 of AZD1222 vaccination. These receptors all stem from an adult in good health. CDR3s include the opening cysteine and the closing phenylalanine or tryptophan. D genes are given only for firm matches. Size is omitted from some rows. Given values are once, few, many or a class for expanded clones.

V: TRBV6-1
D: TRBD1
J: TRBJ1-5
size: .
CDR3: CASREAGGPSQPQHF
DNA: TGTGCCAGCAGAGAAGCAGGGGGGCCCAGTCAGCCCCAGCATTTT

V: TRBV5-4
D: TRBD1
J: TRBJ2-7
size: .
CDR3: CASSAPGTGASREQYF
DNA: TGTGCCAGCAGCGCCCCCGGGACAGGGGCCTCCCGGGAGCAGTACTTC

V: TRBV27
D: .
J: TRBJ1-2
size: .
CDR3: CASMGARGYGYTF
DNA: TGTGCCAGCATGGGGGCGCGCGGCTATGGCTACACCTTC

V: TRBV28
D: .
J: TRBJ1-3
size: .
CDR3: CASSLHPPMRRTIYF
DNA: TGTGCCAGCAGTTTACATCCCCCAATGAGACGCACCATATATTTT

V: TRBV7-2
D: .
J: TRBJ1-5
size: .
CDR3: CASSLQVSNQPQHF
DNA: TGTGCCAGCAGCTTACAGGTTAGCAATCAGCCCCAGCATTTT

V: TRBV29-1
D: .
J: TRBJ1-2
size: few
CDR3: CSVPRGYGYTF
DNA: TGCAGCGTTCCGCGAGGGTATGGCTACACCTTC

V: TRBV3-1/TRBV3-2
D: .
J: TRBJ1-2
size: .
CDR3: CASSQARDLGRYNYGYTF
DNA: TGTGCCAGCAGCCAGGCTCGGGACCTAGGGCGGTATAACTATGGCTACACCTTC

V: TRBV24-1
D: .
J: TRBJ2-6
size: .
CDR3: CATSDLRGPGANVLTF
DNA: TGTGCCACCAGTGATTTGCGAGGGCCTGGGGCCAACGTCCTGACTTTC

V: TRBV7-2
D: .
J: TRBJ1-6
size: .
CDR3: CASSFPPSPLHF
DNA: TGTGCCAGCAGCTTCCCCCCTTCACCCCTCCACTTT

V: TRBV10-3
D: .
J: TRBJ1-2
size: .
CDR3: CALGGGGNGYTF
DNA: TGTGCCCTCGGAGGTGGGGGGAACGGCTACACCTTC

V: TRBV15
D: TRBD1
J: TRBJ2-5
size: once
CDR3: CATSRWSGGFETQYF
DNA: TGTGCCACCAGCAGATGGTCAGGGGGCTTCGAGACCCAGTACTTC

V: TRBV18
D: TRBD1
J: TRBJ1-4
size: .
CDR3: CASSRSRQGGTEKLFF
DNA: TGTGCCAGCTCCCGCTCTCGACAGGGGGGTACTGAAAAACTGTTTTTT

V: TRBV30
D: .
J: TRBJ2-5
size: .
CDR3: CAWSVRDGLRETQYF
DNA: TGTGCCTGGAGTGTCCGGGACGGTCTCAGGGAGACCCAGTACTTC

V: TRBV28
D: TRBD1
J: TRBJ1-5
size: .
CDR3: CASSLSGQGINQPQHF
DNA: TGTGCCAGCAGTTTATCGGGACAGGGGATTAATCAGCCCCAGCATTTT

V: TRBV11-3
D: TRBD1
J: TRBJ2-2
size: .
CDR3: CASSPGTGDGGELFF
DNA: TGTGCCAGCAGCCCGGGGACAGGGGACGGCGGGGAGCTGTTTTTT

V: TRBV11-3
D: .
J: TRBJ2-1
size: .
CDR3: CASTQGKNEQFF
DNA: TGTGCCAGCACGCAGGGCAAAAATGAGCAGTTCTTC

V: TRBV11-3
D: .
J: TRBJ2-7
size: .
CDR3: CASSSDGGAVGEQYF
DNA: TGTGCCAGCAGCTCGGATGGGGGGGCAGTAGGCGAGCAGTACTTC

V: TRBV7-9
D: .
J: TRBJ2-7
size: .
CDR3: CASSLAVTVYEQYF
DNA: TGTGCCAGCAGCTTAGCGGTCACGGTCTACGAGCAGTACTTC

V: TRBV7-9
D: TRBD1
J: TRBJ1-1
size: .
CDR3: CASSSTGQMNTEAFF
DNA: TGTGCCAGCAGCTCGACGGGACAGATGAACACTGAAGCTTTCTTT

V: TRBV6-5
D: .
J: TRBJ1-5
size: .
CDR3: CASSWGLDQPQHF
DNA: TGTGCCTCGAGCTGGGGATTGGATCAGCCCCAGCATTTT

V: TRBV5-1
D: TRBD1
J: TRBJ1-1
size: once
CDR3: CASSPGQATEAFF
DNA: TGCGCCAGCAGCCCGGGACAGGCCACTGAAGCTTTCTTT

V: TRBV30
D: .
J: TRBJ1-3
size: .
CDR3: CAWSVGGIAGNTIYF
DNA: TGTGCCTGGAGTGTAGGAGGGATCGCTGGAAACACCATATATTTT

V: TRBV6-1
D: .
J: TRBJ1-6
size: few
CDR3: CASSEDGRSYNSPLHF
DNA: TGTGCCAGCAGTGAAGATGGGAGATCCTATAATTCACCCCTCCACTTT

V: TRBV5-8
D: .
J: TRBJ2-1
size: .
CDR3: CASSSPSRDGYNEQFF
DNA: TGTGCCAGCAGCTCTCCCTCCCGGGACGGCTACAATGAGCAGTTCTTC

V: TRBV11-3
D: .
J: TRBJ2-3
size: .
CDR3: CASSSGLTSTDTQYF
DNA: TGTGCCAGCAGCTCAGGACTGACCAGCACAGATACGCAGTATTTT

V: TRBV19
D: .
J: TRBJ2-7
size: .
CDR3: CASSISVTNEQYF
DNA: TGTGCCAGTAGTATTAGTGTCACCAACGAGCAGTACTTC

V: TRBV10-2
D: TRBD1
J: TRBJ2-3
size: .
CDR3: CAILPAGGPTDTQYF
DNA: TGCGCCATACTACCAGCAGGGGGTCCCACAGATACGCAGTATTTT

V: TRBV30
D: .
J: TRBJ1-1
size: .
CDR3: CAWSGVPTEAFF
DNA: TGTGCCTGGAGCGGAGTCCCAACTGAAGCTTTCTTT

V: TRBV30
D: .
J: TRBJ2-6
size: .
CDR3: CAWKGTSGANVLTF
DNA: TGTGCCTGGAAGGGCACCTCTGGGGCCAACGTCCTGACTTTC

V: TRBV18
D: .
J: TRBJ1-4
size: .
CDR3: CASSPGAREYEKLFF
DNA: TGTGCCAGCTCACCGGGAGCCAGGGAGTACGAAAAACTGTTTTTT

V: TRBV5-4
D: .
J: TRBJ1-2
size: .
CDR3: CASSPGTGVRDGYTF
DNA: TGTGCCAGCAGCCCGGGGACGGGCGTACGAGATGGCTACACCTTC

V: TRBV28
D: .
J: TRBJ1-5
size: few
CDR3: CASSLTVSNQPQHF
DNA: TGTGCCAGCAGTTTAACGGTTAGCAATCAGCCCCAGCATTTT

V: TRBV11-3
D: .
J: TRBJ2-6
size: .
CDR3: CASSQNRGGSVPFVLTF
DNA: TGTGCCAGCAGCCAGAACCGAGGTGGAAGTGTTCCCTTCGTCCTGACTTTC

V: TRBV6-1
D: TRBD1
J: TRBJ1-5
size: .
CDR3: CASSEGQGAGQPQHF
DNA: TGTGCCAGCAGTGAAGGGCAGGGGGCAGGACAGCCCCAGCATTTT

V: TRBV12-1
D: .
J: TRBJ1-3
size: .
CDR3: CASNAENTIYF
DNA: TGTGCCAGCAATGCGGAGAACACCATATATTTT

V: TRBV4-1
D: .
J: TRBJ2-1
size: .
CDR3: CASSQAGDGYNEQFF
DNA: TGCGCCAGCAGCCAAGCGGGGGATGGTTACAATGAGCAGTTCTTC

V: TRBV7-2
D: .
J: TRBJ1-1
size: .
CDR3: CASRFGGGNTEAFF
DNA: TGTGCCAGCAGGTTCGGGGGGGGGAACACTGAAGCTTTCTTT

V: TRBV6-5
D: .
J: TRBJ1-2
size: few
CDR3: CASSYRGAGYGYTF
DNA: TGTGCCAGCAGTTACCGGGGGGCGGGGTATGGCTACACCTTC

V: TRBV5-4
D: .
J: TRBJ2-7
size: few
CDR3: CASSPEPSTYEQYF
DNA: TGTGCCAGCAGCCCGGAGCCCTCCACCTACGAGCAGTACTTC

V: TRBV15
D: .
J: TRBJ1-2
size: .
CDR3: CATSGEQGHYGYTF
DNA: TGTGCCACCAGCGGCGAGCAGGGCCACTATGGCTACACCTTC

V: TRBV6-2/TRBV6-3
D: .
J: TRBJ1-1
size: .
CDR3: CASTYFRASRDTEAFF
DNA: TGTGCCAGCACTTACTTCCGGGCCTCGAGGGACACTGAAGCTTTCTTT

V: TRBV10-2
D: .
J: TRBJ1-1
size: .
CDR3: CASRVQGGTEAFF
DNA: TGCGCCAGCAGAGTACAGGGAGGGACTGAAGCTTTCTTT

V: TRBV15
D: .
J: TRBJ2-3
size: .
CDR3: CATSRIRGFGDTQYF
DNA: TGTGCCACCAGCAGAATTCGAGGCTTTGGGGATACGCAGTATTTT

V: TRBV6-5
D: .
J: TRBJ1-5
size: .
CDR3: CASSTGILQPQHF
DNA: TGTGCCAGCAGTACCGGGATCTTACAGCCCCAGCATTTT

V: TRBV21-1
D: .
J: TRBJ1-5
size: .
CDR3: CASSKDLGETAPPYSNQPQHF
DNA: TGTGCCAGCAGCAAAGACCTAGGAGAGACAGCCCCTCCTTATAGCAATCAGCCCCAGCATTTT

V: TRBV29-1
D: .
J: TRBJ1-1
size: .
CDR3: CSVDGRGSEAFF
DNA: TGCAGCGTTGACGGCAGGGGCTCGGAAGCTTTCTTT

V: TRBV27
D: .
J: TRBJ1-1
size: .
CDR3: CASRSRMNTEAFF
DNA: TGTGCCAGCAGATCAAGGATGAACACTGAAGCTTTCTTT

V: TRBV7-9
D: TRBD2
J: TRBJ2-3
size: .
CDR3: CASSSTSGGSTDTQYF
DNA: TGTGCCAGCAGCTCTACTAGCGGGGGAAGCACAGATACGCAGTATTTT

V: TRBV27
D: .
J: TRBJ1-6
size: once
CDR3: CASSLSGRKSSYNSPLHF
DNA: TGTGCCAGCAGTTTATCTGGCAGAAAGAGCTCCTATAATTCACCCCTCCACTTT

V: TRBV18
D: .
J: TRBJ2-2
size: .
CDR3: CASSPRTENTGELFF
DNA: TGTGCCAGCTCACCTCGGACGGAGAACACCGGGGAGCTGTTTTTT

V: TRBV12-3/TRBV12-4
D: .
J: TRBJ2-2
size: .
CDR3: CASRLANTGELFF
DNA: TGTGCCAGCAGGTTAGCGAACACCGGGGAGCTGTTTTTT

V: TRBV19
D: .
J: TRBJ2-3
size: .
CDR3: CASSIRSSPTLTDTQYF
DNA: TGTGCCAGTAGTATAAGGTCCTCCCCCACCCTCACAGATACGCAGTATTTT

V: TRBV18
D: .
J: TRBJ2-2
size: .
CDR3: CASSRDKINTGELFF
DNA: TGTGCCAGCTCACGGGACAAGATTAACACCGGGGAGCTGTTTTTT

V: TRBV18
D: .
J: TRBJ1-1
size: .
CDR3: CASSQGAVIMNTEAFF
DNA: TGTGCCAGCTCACAAGGGGCGGTAATTATGAACACTGAAGCTTTCTTT

V: TRBV5-1
D: .
J: TRBJ2-5
size: .
CDR3: CASSLAGIQETQYF
DNA: TGCGCCAGCAGCTTGGCAGGGATCCAAGAGACCCAGTACTTC

V: TRBV15
D: .
J: TRBJ1-2
size: .
CDR3: CATSRDRELGYGYTF
DNA: TGTGCCACCAGCAGAGACCGCGAATTAGGCTATGGCTACACCTTC

V: TRBV19
D: .
J: TRBJ2-1
size: .
CDR3: CASSSRQGRGVRGNEQFF
DNA: TGTGCCAGTAGTAGCCGACAGGGGCGGGGGGTCCGAGGCAATGAGCAGTTCTTC

V: TRBV27
D: .
J: TRBJ1-5
size: once
CDR3: CASSLSGFNQPQHF
DNA: TGTGCCAGCAGTTTATCAGGCTTCAATCAGCCCCAGCATTTT

V: TRBV9
D: .
J: TRBJ2-3
size: .
CDR3: CASSATVSRGFDTQYF
DNA: TGTGCCAGCAGTGCCACCGTAAGCAGGGGATTTGATACGCAGTATTTT